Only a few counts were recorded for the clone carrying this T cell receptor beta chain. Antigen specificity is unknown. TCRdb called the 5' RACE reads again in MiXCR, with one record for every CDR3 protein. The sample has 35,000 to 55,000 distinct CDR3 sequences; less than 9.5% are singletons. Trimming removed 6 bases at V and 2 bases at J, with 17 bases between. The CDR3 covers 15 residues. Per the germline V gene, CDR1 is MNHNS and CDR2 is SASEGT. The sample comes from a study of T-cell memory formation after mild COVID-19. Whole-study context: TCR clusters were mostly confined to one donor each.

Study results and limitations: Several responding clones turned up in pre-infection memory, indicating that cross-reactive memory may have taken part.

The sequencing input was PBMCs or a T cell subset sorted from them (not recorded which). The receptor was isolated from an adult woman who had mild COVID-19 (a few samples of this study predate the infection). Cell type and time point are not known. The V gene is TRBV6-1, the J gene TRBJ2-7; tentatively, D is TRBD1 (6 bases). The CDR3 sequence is CASREWTEYAYEQYF. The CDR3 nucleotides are TGTGCCAGCAGAGAATGGACAGAGTACGCCTACGAGCAGTACTTC.